These T cell receptor beta chains were read from a single sample in a study of T cells after yellow fever vaccination. TCRdb re-called the 5' RACE reads with MiXCR, one entry per CDR3 protein. The sample holds about 150,000 distinct CDR3 sequences, 6.2% seen once. The starting material was CD4+ T cells sorted from PBMCs, obtained on the day of the first yellow fever vaccination. The receptors shown here come from a young man who received the YFV17D yellow fever vaccine. Both conserved end residues are part of each CDR3. D genes are given only for firm matches. Part of the rows lack a size; the others show once, few, many or a class for expanded clones.

15	many	TRBJ2-1	TRBV5-1	TRBD2	TGCGCCAGCAGCGCAGGACTAGCTGTAATCAATGAGCAGTTCTTC	CASSAGLAVINEQFF
12	many	TRBJ2-1	TRBV24-1	TRBD2	TGTGCCACCAGTGACCCCGGGACTAGCGAGTTCTTC	CATSDPGTSEFF
13	-	TRBJ2-2	TRBV18	-	TGTGCCAGCTCACCCCAAGACCGCGGGGAGCTGTTTTTT	CASSPQDRGELFF
11	-	TRBJ2-7	TRBV12-3/TRBV12-4	-	TGTGCCAGCACCCTCTTGGGCGAGCAGTACTTC	CASTLLGEQYF
14	few	TRBJ2-2	TRBV5-1	-	TGCGCCAGCAGGACAGAACCGAACACCGGGGAGCTGTTTTTT	CASRTEPNTGELFF
17	many	TRBJ2-1	TRBV24-1	TRBD2	TGTGCCACCAGTGATTCACGGGGGGGCGGGAGGCGTGGTGAGCAGTTCTTC	CATSDSRGGGRRGEQFF
14	-	TRBJ1-5	TRBV5-5	-	TGTGCCAGCAGCTCCTGGTGGCGGGAAAAGCCCCAGCATTTT	CASSSWWREKPQHF
14	many	TRBJ2-1	TRBV20-1	-	TGCAGTGCCGCAAAGCTTGGCCTCTACAATGAGCAGTTCTTC	CSAAKLGLYNEQFF
14	many	TRBJ2-5	TRBV5-1	-	TGCGCCAGCAGCTTCGGTACGGCACAAGAGACCCAGTACTTC	CASSFGTAQETQYF
16	many	TRBJ2-4	TRBV27	-	TGTGCCAGCAGTTCCCTAATTAAGGTAGCCAAAAACATTCAGTACTTC	CASSSLIKVAKNIQYF
17	few	TRBJ2-3	TRBV6-1	TRBD1	TGTGCCAGCAGCCTAACAGGGGCAAGGGGGAGCACAGATACGCAGTATTTT	CASSLTGARGSTDTQYF
13	many	TRBJ2-7	TRBV29-1	TRBD1	TGCAGCGTCCAAGGCCCGGGACAGCTCGAGCAGTACTTC	CSVQGPGQLEQYF
17	few	TRBJ1-5	TRBV7-8	TRBD1	TGTGCCAGCAGCTCAAGAGACAGGGGAAGGGGCAATCAGCCCCAGCATTTT	CASSSRDRGRGNQPQHF
17	few	TRBJ1-1	TRBV4-3	-	TGCGCCAGCAGCCAAGATGCTCGGGGGGGCGCGGGGACTGAAGCTTTCTTT	CASSQDARGGAGTEAFF
15	many	TRBJ2-1	TRBV12-3/TRBV12-4	TRBD1	TGTGCCAGCAGTCAGGGGGCTAACGTTTACAATGAGCAGTTCTTC	CASSQGANVYNEQFF
17	-	TRBJ2-1	TRBV13	TRBD2	TGTGCCAGCAGCTTAACGGGAGCGACTAGCGGCTACAATGAGCAGTTCTTC	CASSLTGATSGYNEQFF
16	few	TRBJ1-6	TRBV5-6	-	TGTGCCAGCAGCCTAGGACCGCTCCTGGGGGATTCACCCCTCCACTTT	CASSLGPLLGDSPLHF
14	many	TRBJ2-2	TRBV7-2	-	TGTGCCAGCATCAGGGGCCTTAACACCGGGGAGCTGTTTTTT	CASIRGLNTGELFF
16	many	TRBJ2-3	TRBV5-6	-	TGTGCCAGCAGCTTGGATATGGGACACCGCACAGATACGCAGTATTTT	CASSLDMGHRTDTQYF
16	many	TRBJ2-2	TRBV9	TRBD1	TGTGCCAGCAGCGTAGTCGGGACAGGGGGGAACGGGGAGCTGTTTTTT	CASSVVGTGGNGELFF
17	many	TRBJ2-1	TRBV6-5	TRBD2	TGTGCCAGCAGTTACACCCCTAGCGGGGGGCCAGGGAATGAGCAGTTCTTC	CASSYTPSGGPGNEQFF
18	-	TRBJ2-4	TRBV4-2	TRBD2	TGTGCCAGCAGCCCCTCTGTACTAGCGGGGGGCGCGCTAAACATTCAGTACTTC	CASSPSVLAGGALNIQYF
15	few	TRBJ1-4	TRBV11-3	TRBD1	TGTGCCAGCAGCTTAACGGGACAGGGGTCTGAAAAACTGTTTTTT	CASSLTGQGSEKLFF
15	few	TRBJ1-5	TRBV9	-	TGTGCCAGCAGCGTAGAGCCTAATGGCAATCAGCCCCAGCATTTT	CASSVEPNGNQPQHF
14	many	TRBJ1-2	TRBV6-5	TRBD1	TGTGCCAGCAGCCGGGACAGCTCATCCTATGGCTACACCTTC	CASSRDSSSYGYTF
13	many	TRBJ2-3	TRBV6-1	-	TGTGCCAGCATTGCTACAGGCACAGATACGCAGTATTTT	CASIATGTDTQYF
14	many	TRBJ1-2	TRBV5-6	-	TGTGCCAGCAGCTTACAGGATACTAACTATGGCTACACCTTC	CASSLQDTNYGYTF
14	many	TRBJ1-5	TRBV6-2/TRBV6-3	-	TGTGCCAGCAGTCCTCAGGGTGGGAATCAGCCCCAGCATTTT	CASSPQGGNQPQHF
15	-	TRBJ2-2	TRBV7-2	-	TGTGCCAGCAGCTTATCCCAGGGGGGTTCCGGGGAGCTGTTTTTT	CASSLSQGGSGELFF
16	many	TRBJ2-2	TRBV5-1	TRBD2	TGCGCCAGCAGCTTCCTCGGACTAGCGAGCACCGGGGAGCTGTTTTTT	CASSFLGLASTGELFF
14	-	TRBJ2-7	TRBV6-5	TRBD2	TGTGCCAGCCGACCGGGACTAGCGGGGAACGAGCAGTACTTC	CASRPGLAGNEQYF
15	many	TRBJ2-2	TRBV5-1	-	TGCGCCAGCAGCTTGCCTACAGCGAACACCGGGGAGCTGTTTTTT	CASSLPTANTGELFF
16	few	TRBJ1-1	TRBV5-1	-	TGCGCCAGCAGCGAGGGTCCCAGGACCGTAGGCGCTGAAGCTTTCTTT	CASSEGPRTVGAEAFF
15	-	TRBJ2-3	TRBV18	TRBD1	TGTGCCAGCTCACTGGGGACAGGGTATGCAGATACGCAGTATTTT	CASSLGTGYADTQYF
14	-	TRBJ1-6	TRBV7-2	-	TGTGCCAGCAGCTCCAGACAAGGCGGCTCACCCCTCCACTTT	CASSSRQGGSPLHF
15	-	TRBJ1-1	TRBV7-2	-	TGTGCCAGAAGCTTAGTTCCCGGTTTGAACACTGAAGCTTTCTTT	CARSLVPGLNTEAFF
14	few	TRBJ2-7	TRBV20-1	-	TGCAGTGCTAGTGGCGGGGACACGGTCTACGAGCAGTACTTC	CSASGGDTVYEQYF
13	many	TRBJ2-2	TRBV7-3	-	TGTGCCAGCAGCTTAACAGGGACCGGGGAGCTGTTTTTT	CASSLTGTGELFF
16	few	TRBJ2-5	TRBV11-2	-	TGTGCCAGCAGCTTAGAGTATGCCACCACCCAAGAGACCCAGTACTTC	CASSLEYATTQETQYF
20	many	TRBJ2-3	TRBV23-1	TRBD1	TGCGCCAGCAAGAGAGCTACCGGGACAGACAACGGGCCGATCACAGATACGCAGTATTTT	CASKRATGTDNGPITDTQYF
14	-	TRBJ1-1	TRBV7-9	TRBD1	TGTGCCAGCAGCCTAACAGGGGGCGAGGGTGAAGCTTTCTTT	CASSLTGGEGEAFF
15	-	TRBJ2-1	TRBV7-2	TRBD2	TGTGCCAGCATCCCTATAGCGGGTCCCTACAATGAGCAGTTCTTC	CASIPIAGPYNEQFF
17	many	TRBJ2-3	TRBV5-1	TRBD2	TGCGCCAGCAGCTGGGGACTAGCGGGGACCCTCACAGATACGCAGTATTTT	CASSWGLAGTLTDTQYF
15	many	TRBJ2-1	TRBV25-1	-	TGTGCCAGACACCGACAGTCAACGTCCTACAATGAGCAGTTCTTC	CARHRQSTSYNEQFF
11	many	TRBJ1-2	TRBV11-2	TRBD1	TGTGCCAGCACCCCAGGGGGTGGCTACACCTTC	CASTPGGGYTF
13	many	TRBJ2-1	TRBV24-1	-	TGTGCCACTTCGACAGGCCCCTACAATGAGCAGTTCTTC	CATSTGPYNEQFF
11	few	TRBJ2-5	TRBV3-1	-	TGTGCCAGCAGCCGTGTGGAGACCCAGTACTTC	CASSRVETQYF
16	many	TRBJ2-2	TRBV6-5	TRBD1	TGTGCCAGCAGCTACCCGGGACAGTCGCGCACCGGGGAGCTGTTTTTT	CASSYPGQSRTGELFF
14	many	TRBJ1-2	TRBV4-2	TRBD1	TGTGCCAGCAGCCAAGACAGGGACAGGGGAGGCTACACCTTC	CASSQDRDRGGYTF
14	many	TRBJ2-5	TRBV7-9	-	TGTGCCAGCAGCTTACTTGGCAGGGGAGAGACCCAGTACTTC	CASSLLGRGETQYF
13	-	TRBJ2-1	TRBV7-8	-	TGTGCCAGCAGCCGTACCAGAGGCAATGAGCAGTTCTTC	CASSRTRGNEQFF
14	few	TRBJ2-7	TRBV5-1	-	TGCGCCAGCAGCTTTAGCGGAGCGGACGACGAGCAGTACTTC	CASSFSGADDEQYF
13	many	TRBJ1-4	TRBV6-5	-	TGTGCCAGCAGTTACTCAGGGAACGAAAAACTGTTTTTT	CASSYSGNEKLFF